This T cell receptor beta chain was captured by sequencing in a study of T cells in Graves' hyperthyroidism and ophthalmopathy. Study in general: Peripheral blood was acquired at first diagnosis, ahead of any therapy whatsoever. Overall study findings and caveats: From stable hyperthyroidism, ophthalmopathy was set apart by a 13 V-J model.

Of note for this clonotype: Its antigen remains unknown. A much larger clone differs by one base, so this may be a read error.

Amplification of TCR beta CDR3 regions was performed using RNA transcripts as template. TCR CDR3 regions were first amplified by RT-PCR with HTBI primers. TCRdb reanalysed the multiplex PCR reads using MiXCR and keeps one entry per CDR3 protein. This sample has nearly 600,000 distinct CDR3 sequences, with over 11% found just once. Not enrolled were patients with uncontrolled infection, other autoimmune disease, pregnancy or lactation. Orbital computed tomography and thyroid ultrasound, together with serum TRAb and thyroxine and clinical symptoms, were used for diagnoses. This CDR3 is 14 amino acids long. Germline V lookup: CDR1 SNHLY, CDR2 FYNNEI. The germline V and J ends were trimmed by 11 bases and 1 base, with 15 bases remaining between them.

The TCR comes from a woman aged 25 to 45 with Graves' hyperthyroidism that later progressed to Graves' ophthalmopathy. The sample taken for sequencing was blood. The genes are TRBV2 and TRBJ2-1; the D is unclear. Here the CDR3 DNA reads TGTGCCTGCAATGGGGTCCCTTCCTACAATGAGCAGTTCTTC. Translation gives CACNGVPSYNEQFF.